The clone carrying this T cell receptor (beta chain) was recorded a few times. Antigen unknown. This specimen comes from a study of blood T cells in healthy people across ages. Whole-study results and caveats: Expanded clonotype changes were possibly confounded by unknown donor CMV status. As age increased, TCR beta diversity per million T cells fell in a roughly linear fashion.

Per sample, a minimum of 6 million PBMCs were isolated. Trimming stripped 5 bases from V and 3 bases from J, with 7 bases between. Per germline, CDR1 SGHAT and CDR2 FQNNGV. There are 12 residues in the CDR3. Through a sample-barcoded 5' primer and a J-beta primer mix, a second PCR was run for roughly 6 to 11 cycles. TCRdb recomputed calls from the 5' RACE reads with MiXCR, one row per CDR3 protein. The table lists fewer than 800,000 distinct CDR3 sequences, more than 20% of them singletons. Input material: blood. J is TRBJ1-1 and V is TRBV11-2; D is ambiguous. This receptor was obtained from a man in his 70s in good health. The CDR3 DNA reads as TGTGCCAGCAGCCAGTGGGACACTGAAGCTTTCTTT. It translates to CASSQWDTEAFF.